This T cell receptor beta chain was recovered during a study of PD-1 blockade in classical Hodgkin lymphoma (dated by TCRdb to the early 2020s). With regard to the full study: Nivolumab dosing was 3 mg/kg intravenously every 2 weeks, continuing until either disease progression or unacceptable toxicity. A peripheral blood immune signature of response to PD-1 blockade in classical Hodgkin lymphoma was defined using TCR beta sequencing and CyTOF. What the work shows at the level of the full study, not this receptor alone: Baseline TCR diversity was reported to be lower in newly diagnosed patients than in healthy donors and to be lower still in relapsed/refractory patients. A significant rise by C4D1 was seen in CD4+ but not CD8+ TCR diversity (p=0.0027 vs p=0.16), with the rise being most apparent in complete responders (p=0.02). Lower diversity was seen in patients whose nivolumab began less than 1 year after ASCT, and these patients were left out of later analyses so that immune reconstitution would not confound the results. The study covered only a single clinical trial cohort, and the causes of the repertoire differences, possibly disease activity or prior therapy, were still not defined. Among trial patients, those achieving complete response had baseline diversity similar to that of newly diagnosed patients, while diversity was significantly lower in partial responders and progressors.

Sample time point, as interpreted from the label and publication: cycle 1 day 1 (C1D1), immediately before nivolumab initiation. Relapse after autologous stem cell transplantation had occurred in all trial patients, and cohorts A, B and C were distinguished by prior brentuximab vedotin exposure. Magnetic negative selection with a Miltenyi CD4+ T cell isolation kit was used to purify CD4+ T cells from thawed PBMCs. The trial cohort comprised 60 or so patients with relapsed/refractory classical Hodgkin lymphoma whose best overall responses were complete response, partial response or progressive disease. Single-agent nivolumab was administered to trial patients in the multi-cohort phase II CheckMate 205 trial. An independent review committee assessed best overall response by applying the 2007 International Working Group response criteria. Trial PBMCs were collected immediately before nivolumab initiation (C1D1) and during therapy at cycle 2 day 1 and cycle 4 day 1. Peripheral blood was collected in 8 mL Vacutainer Cell Preparation Tubes, from which PBMCs were isolated by centrifugation and then cryopreserved. Purified CD4+ and CD8+ fractions were prepared only for cases with an additional available PBMC sample. Magnetically labelled cells were removed on LS columns in a quadroMACS separator, and the flow-through was collected as the purified fraction.

CDR1 SNHLY and CDR2 FYNNEI were looked up in the germline V gene. Between the V and J ends, shortened by 0 bases and 6 bases respectively, the junction contains 12 bases. The CDR3 runs 15 residues from the cysteine to the phenylalanine. Only the CDR3 portion is preserved as DNA: 45 bases, with reading frame beginning at the first base. The Qiagen DNeasy kit was used to extract genomic DNA from unsorted PBMCs and from the negatively selected CD4+ and CD8+ fractions. TCR beta CDR3 regions were subjected to amplification by immunoSEQ multiplex PCR with primers that anneal to V and J segments. A synthetic immune receptor repertoire was used to minimize amplification bias, and remaining bias was computationally removed after sequencing. The original pipeline was this. Repertoire diversity was quantified as the Shannon entropy index using custom Python scripts. Unsorted, CD4+ and CD8+ repertoires were analyzed separately, except in combined analyses where CD4+ and CD8+ sequences were merged in silico. A clone counted as expanded when the clone's frequency after treatment rose at least 2-fold relative to C1D1, and clones undetected at baseline were given a pseudocount of 0.5. Singleton clones were defined as clones with 0 or 1 copy at C1D1, and non-singleton clones were defined as clones with 2 or more copies. Clones expanded in unsorted samples were labelled as CD4+, CD8+ or unknown by matching protein sequences in sorted samples from the same patient. Wilcoxon tests on paired samples were used to test changes in diversity from C1D1 to C4D1. Imported from immuneACCESS, the table was reduced by TCRdb to in-frame sequences with V and J called. These copies leave out some clones; in studies compared against another copy, an unresolved V gene accounts for under half, and the cause of the remainder is not known. Clone size and V and J calls were adopted from that table, with D and trimming inferred from the DNA. This sample holds tens of thousands of clones; 85% were observed only once. Of the sample, about 2.2% falls within the top ten clones.

Note on this clone: Which antigen it targets is not known. Base qualities were left out, and no much larger clone turns up one base away.

The chain was built from TRBV2 and TRBJ2-1, and perhaps TRBD2 as D gene, on 5 matching bases. This sample comprised CD4+ T cells from blood, obtained at baseline. This TCR was recovered from a human donor with classical Hodgkin lymphoma. The DNA is TGTGCCAGCAGTGAAGCGACTACCCTTGGCAATGAGCAGTTCTTC. Its protein product is CASSEATTLGNEQFF. The CDR3, completed at both ends by the reference TRBV2 and TRBJ2-1 genes, gives the full variable domain EPEVTQTPSHQVTQMGQEVILRCVPISNHLYFYWYRQILGQKVEFLVSFYNNEISEKSEIFDDQFSVERPDGSNFTLKIRSTKLEDSAMYFCASSEATTLGNEQFFGPGTRLTVL.